This paragraph covers one T cell receptor beta chain sequence. Its antigen remains unidentified. These data originate in a study of Ad26.COV2.S vaccination and SARS-CoV-2 variants. General study points: Analyses that measured TCR breadth and depth may have underestimated total T cell responses.

Treatment noted: around 19 received Ad26.COV2.S at low or high dose, single or two shots; about 5 received placebo; per-sample allocation not given. Vaccine and placebo recipients were sampled on day 63 after the first injection. Its platform was an Ad26 vector, and its expressed antigen was Wuhan-strain SARS-CoV-2 spike. Repertoires were generated with immunoSEQ multiplex PCR, while TCRdb's copy carries only in-frame clones and drops some. The data show hundreds of thousands of clones, roughly 90% seen once. Germline V lookup: CDR1 MGHDK, CDR2 SYGVNS. CDR3 length equals 15 residues. Unmatched junction bases numbered 5, after V lost 7 bases and J lost 2 bases.

The chain links TRBV25-1 to TRBJ2-1; 10 nucleotides agree with TRBD2. The TCR comes from a person between 18 and 65 years old who received the Ad26.COV2.S COVID-19 vaccine or a placebo. The sample in question was peripheral blood, obtained in a trial of Ad26.COV2.S vaccine versus placebo. CDR3 region: CASTQAGGPYNEQFF. CDR3 coding DNA: TGTGCCAGCACCCAAGCGGGAGGGCCCTACAATGAGCAGTTCTTC.